A selection of T cell receptor beta chains follows, all from one sample in a study of preoperative IRX-2 immunotherapy in early breast cancer. Libraries were prepared by immunoSEQ multiplex PCR; TCRdb keeps only in-frame clonotypes and omits some of them. Here the sample spans fewer than 25,000 clones, about 90% being singletons. The input for sequencing was tumor tissue, taken after IRX-2 immunotherapy. These TCRs come from a human donor with breast cancer. Both conserved end residues are part of each CDR3. A D gene is named only where the DNA matches it firmly. Rows give clone size only sometimes, using once, few, many, or a class for an expanded clone.

j_call clone_size d_call v_call cdr3_nt cdr3_aa
TRBJ1-1 once NA TRBV7-9 TGTGCCAGCAGCTCAATGGGGGGTAACACTGAAGCTTTCTTT CASSSMGGNTEAFF
TRBJ2-1 NA TRBD1 TRBV28 TGTGCCAGCAGTAGGACAGGGCAGTGGCTCTTC CASSRTGQWLF
TRBJ2-5 NA NA TRBV6-1 TGTGCCAGCAGTGAAGCGAGGTGGGTGGAGGAGACCCAGTACTTC CASSEARWVEETQYF
TRBJ2-7 NA TRBD2 TRBV27 TGTGCCAGCAGTTCCTCGAGGACTAGCGGGGGGGCCTACGAGCAGTACTTC CASSSSRTSGGAYEQYF
TRBJ2-1 NA TRBD2 TRBV7-9 TGTGCCAGCAGCTTCCTAGCGGGGGGGCAGGATGAGCAGTTCTTC CASSFLAGGQDEQFF
TRBJ1-2 NA NA TRBV4-2 TGTGCCAGCAGCCCAAGGGCAGGGCAGGGTGAGGGCTACACCTTC CASSPRAGQGEGYTF
TRBJ1-2 NA TRBD1 TRBV19 TGTGCCAGTAGTAGCCGGGACAGGGGGGAAGCTAACTATGGCTACACCTTC CASSSRDRGEANYGYTF
TRBJ2-3 NA TRBD2 TRBV11-3 TGTGCCAGCAGCTTAGCTAGCGGGGGGAGCACAGATACGCAGTATTTT CASSLASGGSTDTQYF
TRBJ1-1 NA NA TRBV6-5 TGTGCCAGCAGGTTACTAACTTACACTGAAGCTTTCTTT CASRLLTYTEAFF
TRBJ1-3 NA NA TRBV28 TGTGCCAGCAGTTATAACGGGGGGGGAAACACCATATATTTT CASSYNGGGNTIYF
TRBJ1-3 NA NA TRBV4-2 TGTGCCAGCAGCTCCAGACAGGTAACCTCTGGAAACACCATATATTTT CASSSRQVTSGNTIYF
TRBJ1-5 NA NA TRBV5-6 TGTGCCAGCAGCTTGGCACCGAATCAGCCCCAGCATTTT CASSLAPNQPQHF
TRBJ1-4 NA NA TRBV7-9 TGTGCCAGCAGCTTAATGTCCGGGAGAGGGGGTGAAAAACTGTTTTTT CASSLMSGRGGEKLFF
TRBJ1-3 NA NA TRBV6-1 TGTGCCAGCAGCGTCCCCGGTGGAAACACCATATATTTT CASSVPGGNTIYF
TRBJ2-5 NA NA TRBV7-9 TGTGCCAGCAGCCCAAGGATTCAAGAGACCCAGTACTTC CASSPRIQETQYF
TRBJ2-3 NA TRBD2 TRBV5-1 TGCGCCAGCAGCAGGACTAGCGGGGACACAGATACGCAGTATTTT CASSRTSGDTDTQYF
TRBJ2-3 NA TRBD2 TRBV5-6 TGTGCCAGCAGCCGACTTCTTCTAGCGGGGGGGCAAATAGATACGCAGTATTTT CASSRLLLAGGQIDTQYF
TRBJ1-3 few NA TRBV5-1 TGCGCCAGCAGCTTGGGACAGCCTAACTCAGGGGGAAACACCATATATTTT CASSLGQPNSGGNTIYF
TRBJ1-2 NA TRBD1 TRBV6-1 TGTGCCAGCAGTGCCGCTTATCAGGTGACAGGGGGAGGGAGCTACACCTTC CASSAAYQVTGGGSYTF
TRBJ1-2 NA NA TRBV28 TGTGCCAGCACTACTTCCCTCGTGGGAGTCTATGGCTACACCTTC CASTTSLVGVYGYTF
TRBJ1-5 NA TRBD1 TRBV6-4 TGTGCCAGCAGTGAAGGGACAGGCCCCACGGGCAATCAGCCCCAGCATTTT CASSEGTGPTGNQPQHF
TRBJ2-1 NA NA TRBV2 TGTGCCAGCAGTGAAGCGATAGCCCTCGGGCTTTTGCTCTTC CASSEAIALGLLLF
TRBJ1-1 once NA TRBV7-9 TGTGCCAGCAGCTTAGGTTATCTGAACACTGAAGCTTTCTTT CASSLGYLNTEAFF
TRBJ2-1 NA TRBD2 TRBV7-2 TGTGCCAGCAGCTTAGAAGCGGGAGTTAAGCAGTTCTTC CASSLEAGVKQFF
TRBJ2-5 once NA TRBV5-4 TGTGCCAGCAGCTTGGCCATGGGGCCTCAAGAGACCCAGTACTTC CASSLAMGPQETQYF
TRBJ2-7 NA NA TRBV2 TGTGCCAGCAGTGGTTACGAGCAGTACTTC CASSGYEQYF
TRBJ2-7 NA NA TRBV7-9 TGTGCCAGCAGCTTAGGTATAGGGGACTTGGGCTACGAGCAGTACTTC CASSLGIGDLGYEQYF
TRBJ2-3 NA NA TRBV29-1 TGCAGCGTGAAAACGACTAGGGGGGGAGATACGCAGTATTTT CSVKTTRGGDTQYF